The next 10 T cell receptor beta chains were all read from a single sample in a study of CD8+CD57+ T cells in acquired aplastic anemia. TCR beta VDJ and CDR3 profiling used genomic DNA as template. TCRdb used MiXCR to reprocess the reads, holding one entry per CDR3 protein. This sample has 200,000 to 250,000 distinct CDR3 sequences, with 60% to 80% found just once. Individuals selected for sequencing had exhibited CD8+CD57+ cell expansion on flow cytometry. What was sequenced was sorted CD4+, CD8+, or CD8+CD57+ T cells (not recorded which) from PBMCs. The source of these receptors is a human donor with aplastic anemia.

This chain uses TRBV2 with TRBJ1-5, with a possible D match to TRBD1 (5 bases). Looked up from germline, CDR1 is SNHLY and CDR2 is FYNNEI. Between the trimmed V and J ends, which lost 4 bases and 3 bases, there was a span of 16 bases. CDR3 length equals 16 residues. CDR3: CASSGGTGLDNQPQHF. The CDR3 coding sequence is TGTGCCAGCAGTGGGGGGACTGGATTGGACAATCAGCCCCAGCATTTT.

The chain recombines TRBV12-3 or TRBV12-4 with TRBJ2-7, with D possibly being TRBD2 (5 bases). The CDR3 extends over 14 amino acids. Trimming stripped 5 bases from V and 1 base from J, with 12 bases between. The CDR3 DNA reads TGTGCCAGCAGTCCGTCTGGACTGTCCTACGAGCAGTACTTC. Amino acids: CASSPSGLSYEQYF.

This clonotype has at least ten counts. The CDR3 DNA reads as TGTGCCAGTAAACGGGGTGAAGCCTACAATGAGCAGTTCTTC. Its protein is CASKRGEAYNEQFF. V and J are TRBV19 and TRBJ2-1, with D possibly being TRBD2 (5 bases). V shed 7 bases and J shed 2 bases, with 12 bases lying between them. The CDR3 loop spans 14 amino acids. Germline V gene lookup returns CDR1 LNHDA and CDR2 SQIVND (reference sequence).

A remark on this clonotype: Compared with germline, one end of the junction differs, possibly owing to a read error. The CDR3 nucleotides are TGCGCCAGCAGGACCGGGACACACGGGCTCTACGAGCAGTACTTC. Translating it yields CASRTGTHGLYEQYF. The V call is TRBV6-5, the J call TRBJ2-7; TRBD1 might be the D (6 bases). Germline values: CDR1 MNHEY, CDR2 SVGAGI. The CDR3 spans 15 residues.

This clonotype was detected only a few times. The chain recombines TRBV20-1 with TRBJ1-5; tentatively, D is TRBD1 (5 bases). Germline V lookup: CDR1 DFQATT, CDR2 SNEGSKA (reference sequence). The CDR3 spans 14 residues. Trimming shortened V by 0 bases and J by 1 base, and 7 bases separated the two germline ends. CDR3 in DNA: TGCAGTGCTAGAGAGGGGGGAAGCAATCAGCCCCAGCATTTT. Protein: CSAREGGSNQPQHF.

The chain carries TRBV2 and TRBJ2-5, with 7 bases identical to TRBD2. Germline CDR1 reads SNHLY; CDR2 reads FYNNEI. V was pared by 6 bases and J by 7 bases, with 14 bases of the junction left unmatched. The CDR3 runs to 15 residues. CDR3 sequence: CASSSSGAGLATQYF. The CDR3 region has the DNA TGTGCCAGCAGCTCCAGCGGGGCGGGTTTAGCGACCCAGTACTTC. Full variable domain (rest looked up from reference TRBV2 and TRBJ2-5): EPEVTQTPSHQVTQMGQEVILRCVPISNHLYFYWYRQILGQKVEFLVSFYNNEISEKSEIFDDQFSVERPDGSNFTLKIRSTKLEDSAMYFCASSSSGAGLATQYFGPGTRLLVL.

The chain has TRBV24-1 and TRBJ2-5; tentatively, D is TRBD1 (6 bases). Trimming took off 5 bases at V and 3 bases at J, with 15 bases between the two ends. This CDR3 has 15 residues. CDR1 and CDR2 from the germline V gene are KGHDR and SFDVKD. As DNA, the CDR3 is TGTGCCACCAGTGGAACTCCGGGACAAGAAGAGACCCAGTACTTC. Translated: CATSGTPGQEETQYF.

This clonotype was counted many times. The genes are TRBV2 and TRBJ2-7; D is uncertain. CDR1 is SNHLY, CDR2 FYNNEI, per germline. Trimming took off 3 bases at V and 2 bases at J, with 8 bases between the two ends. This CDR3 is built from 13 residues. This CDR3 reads CASSDDLTYEQYF. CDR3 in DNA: TGTGCCAGCAGTGACGACTTAACCTACGAGCAGTACTTC.

CDR3 sequence reads: CASSGLGEQFF. Here the CDR3 DNA reads TGTGCCAGCAGCGGCTTAGGTGAGCAGTTCTTC. The chain links TRBV9 to TRBJ2-1; D is unresolved. There are 11 residues in the CDR3. Trimming took 3 bases from V and 9 from J, leaving 7 bases between them. Germline loops: CDR1 SGDLS, CDR2 YYNGEE.

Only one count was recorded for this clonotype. The CDR3 bases are TGTGCCAGCTCCGCGGGAGGGCCTACAGATACGCAGTATTTT. The encoded protein is CASSAGGPTDTQYF. The rearrangement links TRBV7-3 to TRBJ2-3; 9 bases are a match to TRBD2. This CDR3 is built from 14 residues. Per germline, CDR1 SGHTA and CDR2 FQGTGA. V trimming: 8 bases; J trimming: 3 bases; junction bases outside the gene matches: 6.